The 2 T cell receptor beta chains reported below all come from one sample, sequenced in a study of response to subunit inactivated influenza vaccine. TCRdb used MiXCR to reprocess the RT-PCR reads, holding one entry per CDR3 protein. This sample has roughly 650,000 distinct CDR3 sequences, with 11% to 15% found just once. The sequencing here drew on PBMCs from blood, taken 14 days before vaccination. The receptors shown here come from a middle-aged man who received an inactivated influenza vaccine.

This clonotype showed up many times. The rearrangement links TRBV27 to TRBJ1-2, with TRBD1 identical over 7 bases. This CDR3 comprises 13 residues. Germline assignment: CDR1 MNHEY and CDR2 SMNVEV (reference sequence). J lost 3 bases, V lost 5 bases, and 3 bases had no gene match. The CDR3 sequence: CASSTGQDYGYTF. DNA for the CDR3: TGTGCCAGCAGTACCGGACAGGACTATGGCTACACCTTC.

At least ten counts were recorded for this clonotype. The V and J genes are TRBV7-2 and TRBJ2-5, with D possibly matching TRBD2 (5 bases). Germline values: CDR1 SGHTA, CDR2 FQGNSA. Trimming removed 7 bases from V and 7 bases from J, with 10 bases in between. The CDR3 length is 11 residues. CDR3 amino acids: CASTEGMTQYF. The CDR3 DNA sequence: TGTGCCAGCACCGAGGGTATGACCCAGTACTTC. Together with reference TRBV7-2 and TRBJ2-5, the CDR3 gives the full variable domain: GAGVSQSPSNKVTEKGKDVELRCDPISGHTALYWYRQSLGQGLEFLIYFQGNSAPDKSGLPSDRFSAERTGGSVSTLTIQRTQQEDSAVYLCASTEGMTQYFGPGTRLLVL.